This is a list of T cell receptor beta chains from one sample in a study of blood T cell repertoires in COVID-19. This table comes from immunoSEQ multiplex PCR, and its TCRdb copy is limited to in-frame clones, with some not included. The sample consists of about 100,000 clones, about 80% of them appearing once. The sample was peripheral blood. Source of these receptors: a human donor in a cohort sampled during active COVID-19. Both conserved end residues are part of each CDR3. The D gene is left open where the match is weak. Part of the rows lack a size; the others show once, few, many or a class for expanded clones.

clone size,V gene,D gene,J gene,CDR3 DNA,CDR3 protein
-,TRBV20-1,TRBD1,TRBJ1-2,TGCAGTGCTAGTTCAGGGGGCTCTAACTATGGCTACACCTTC,CSASSGGSNYGYTF
-,TRBV5-4,TRBD1,TRBJ1-4,TGTGCCAGCAGCCGGACAGGGTTGGGTGAAAAACTGTTTTTT,CASSRTGLGEKLFF
-,TRBV29-1,TRBD1,TRBJ2-5,TGCAGCGGGGTGACAGGGACAAAGACCCAGTACTTC,CSGVTGTKTQYF
-,TRBV4-2,-,TRBJ2-7,TGTGCCAGCAGCCAGCGGGTCGGCTACGAGCAGTACTTC,CASSQRVGYEQYF
-,TRBV27,TRBD2,TRBJ2-3,TGTGCCAGCAGTTTAGCGGGGGGGGGTTGGACAGATACGCAGTATTTT,CASSLAGGGWTDTQYF
-,TRBV7-9,TRBD2,TRBJ2-7,TGTGCCAGCATCCCGACTAGCGGGGGAGAGCAGTACTTC,CASIPTSGGEQYF
few,TRBV19,TRBD1,TRBJ2-5,TGTGCCAGTAGACGACAGGGTGAGACCCAGTACTTC,CASRRQGETQYF
-,TRBV9,-,TRBJ2-7,TGTGCCAGCAGCGTAGATTGGGGGGCCTACGAGCAGTACTTC,CASSVDWGAYEQYF
-,TRBV14,TRBD1,TRBJ1-4,TGTGCCAGCAGCCAAGGAACAGGGGGGGAAGAAAAACTGTTTTTT,CASSQGTGGEEKLFF
-,TRBV11-2,-,TRBJ1-1,TGTGCCAGCAGCTCAACCTTCAGCGGGGGGTTGAACACTGAAGCTTTCTTT,CASSSTFSGGLNTEAFF
-,TRBV2,-,TRBJ2-1,TGTGCCAGCAGTGAGACTAGTCTGGGACTCAATGAGCAGTTCTTC,CASSETSLGLNEQFF
-,TRBV28,-,TRBJ2-5,TGTGCCAGCAGTCCGACAGGCCTTAGGTCGGAGACCCAGTACTTC,CASSPTGLRSETQYF
-,TRBV7-3,TRBD2,TRBJ2-7,TGTGCCAGCAGCTTAACGGGACTAGCGGTCTACGAGCAGTACTTC,CASSLTGLAVYEQYF
few,TRBV5-6,TRBD2,TRBJ2-7,TGTGCCAGCAGCTTGTTCGGGCGGGAGGGCTACGAGCAGTACTTC,CASSLFGREGYEQYF
-,TRBV28,-,TRBJ1-2,TGTGCCAGCAGTTTGGGACAAACGGGACGTGGCTACACCTTC,CASSLGQTGRGYTF
-,TRBV6-5,TRBD1,TRBJ1-6,TGTGCCAGCAAGCCCCCAGGGGGGAAGAATTCACCCCTCCACTTT,CASKPPGGKNSPLHF
once,TRBV24-1,-,TRBJ2-7,TGTGCCACCAGTGGGGCTGGCCGCGGGGAGCAGTACTTC,CATSGAGRGEQYF